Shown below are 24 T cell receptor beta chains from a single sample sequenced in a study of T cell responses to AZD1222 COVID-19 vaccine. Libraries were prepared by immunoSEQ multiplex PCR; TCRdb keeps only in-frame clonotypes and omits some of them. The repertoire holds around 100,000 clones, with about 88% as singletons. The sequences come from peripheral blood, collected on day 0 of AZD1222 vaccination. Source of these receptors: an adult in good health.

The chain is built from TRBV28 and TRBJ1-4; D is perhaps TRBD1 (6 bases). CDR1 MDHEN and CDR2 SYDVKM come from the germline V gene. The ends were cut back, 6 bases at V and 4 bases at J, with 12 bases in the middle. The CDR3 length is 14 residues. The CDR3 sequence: CASSTGHNNEKLFF. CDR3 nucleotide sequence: TGTGCCAGCAGCACGGGACATAATAATGAAAAACTGTTTTTT.

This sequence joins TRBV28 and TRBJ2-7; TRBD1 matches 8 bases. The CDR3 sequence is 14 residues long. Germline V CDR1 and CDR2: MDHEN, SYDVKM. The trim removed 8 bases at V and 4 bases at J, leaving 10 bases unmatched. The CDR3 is CASRGPGQAYEQYF. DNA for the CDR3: TGTGCCAGCCGCGGACCGGGACAGGCTTACGAGCAGTACTTC.

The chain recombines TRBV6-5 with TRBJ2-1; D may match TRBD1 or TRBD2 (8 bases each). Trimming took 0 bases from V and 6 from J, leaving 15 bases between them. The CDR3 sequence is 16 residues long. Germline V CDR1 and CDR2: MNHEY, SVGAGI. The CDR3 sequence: CASSYSSGGQVNEQFF. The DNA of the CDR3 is TGTGCCAGCAGTTACTCGAGCGGGGGACAGGTCAATGAGCAGTTCTTC.

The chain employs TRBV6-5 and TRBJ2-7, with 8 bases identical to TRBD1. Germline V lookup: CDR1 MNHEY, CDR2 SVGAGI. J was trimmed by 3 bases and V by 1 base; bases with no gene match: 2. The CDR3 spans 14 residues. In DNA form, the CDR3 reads TGTGCCAGCAGTTACTTCGACAGGGGCTACGAGCAGTACTTC. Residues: CASSYFDRGYEQYF.

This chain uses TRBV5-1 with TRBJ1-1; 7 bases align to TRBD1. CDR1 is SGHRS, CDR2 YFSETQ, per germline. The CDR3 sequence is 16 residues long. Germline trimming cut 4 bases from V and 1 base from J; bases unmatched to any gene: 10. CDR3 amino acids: CASSTKSGGTNTEAFF. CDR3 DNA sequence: TGCGCCAGCAGCACGAAATCAGGGGGGACGAACACTGAAGCTTTCTTT.

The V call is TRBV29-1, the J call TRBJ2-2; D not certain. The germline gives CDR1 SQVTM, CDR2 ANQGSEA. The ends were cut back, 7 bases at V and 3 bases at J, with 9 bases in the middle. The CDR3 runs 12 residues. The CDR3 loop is CSAKRDTGELFF. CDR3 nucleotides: TGCAGCGCCAAAAGGGACACCGGGGAGCTGTTTTTT.

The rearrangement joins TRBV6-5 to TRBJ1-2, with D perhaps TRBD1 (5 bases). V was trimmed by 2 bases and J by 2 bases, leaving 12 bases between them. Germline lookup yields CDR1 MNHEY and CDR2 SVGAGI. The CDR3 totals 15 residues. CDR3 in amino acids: CASSYIQGGNYGYTF. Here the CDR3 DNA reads TGTGCCAGCAGTTACATCCAGGGAGGGAACTATGGCTACACCTTC.

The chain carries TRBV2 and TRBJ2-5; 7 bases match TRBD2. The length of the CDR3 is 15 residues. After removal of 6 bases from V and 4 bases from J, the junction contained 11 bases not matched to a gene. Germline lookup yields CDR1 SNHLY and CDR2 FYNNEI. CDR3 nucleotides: TGTGCCAGCAGGGTAAATTCGGGAGGACGAGAGACCCAGTACTTC. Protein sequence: CASRVNSGGRETQYF. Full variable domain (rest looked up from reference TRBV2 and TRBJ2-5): EPEVTQTPSHQVTQMGQEVILRCVPISNHLYFYWYRQILGQKVEFLVSFYNNEISEKSEIFDDQFSVERPDGSNFTLKIRSTKLEDSAMYFCASRVNSGGRETQYFGPGTRLLVL.

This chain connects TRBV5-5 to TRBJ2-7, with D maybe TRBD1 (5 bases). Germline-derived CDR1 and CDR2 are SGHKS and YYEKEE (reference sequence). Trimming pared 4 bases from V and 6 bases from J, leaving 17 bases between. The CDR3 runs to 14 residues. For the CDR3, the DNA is TGTGCCAGCAGCACCACCAGGGTCTCTACCGAGCAGTACTTC. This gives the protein CASSTTRVSTEQYF.

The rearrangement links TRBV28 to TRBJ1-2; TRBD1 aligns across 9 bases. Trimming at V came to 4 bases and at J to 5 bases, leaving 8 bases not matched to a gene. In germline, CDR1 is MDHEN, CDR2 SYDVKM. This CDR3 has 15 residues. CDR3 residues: CASSSQGTGWYGYTF. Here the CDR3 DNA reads TGTGCCAGCAGTTCCCAGGGGACAGGGTGGTATGGCTACACCTTC.

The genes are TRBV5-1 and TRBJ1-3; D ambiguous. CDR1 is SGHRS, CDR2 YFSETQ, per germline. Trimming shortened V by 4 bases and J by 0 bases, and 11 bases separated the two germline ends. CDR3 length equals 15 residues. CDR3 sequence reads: CASSPRVDSGNTIYF. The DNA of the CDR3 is TGCGCCAGCAGCCCTAGGGTGGACTCTGGAAACACCATATATTTT.

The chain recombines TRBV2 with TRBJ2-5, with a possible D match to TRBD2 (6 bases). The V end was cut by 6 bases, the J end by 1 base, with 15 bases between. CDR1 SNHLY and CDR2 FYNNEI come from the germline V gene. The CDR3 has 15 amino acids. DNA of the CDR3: TGTGCCAGCAGATCCCTTAGCGGAGCCCAAGAGACCCAGTACTTC. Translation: CASRSLSGAQETQYF.

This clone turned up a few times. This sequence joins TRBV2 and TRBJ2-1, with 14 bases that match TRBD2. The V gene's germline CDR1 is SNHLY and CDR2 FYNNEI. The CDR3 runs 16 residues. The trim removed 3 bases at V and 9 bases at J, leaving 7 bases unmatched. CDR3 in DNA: TGTGCCAGCAGTGACCCGGGACTAGCGGGAGAGGTTGAGCAGTTCTTC. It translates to CASSDPGLAGEVEQFF.

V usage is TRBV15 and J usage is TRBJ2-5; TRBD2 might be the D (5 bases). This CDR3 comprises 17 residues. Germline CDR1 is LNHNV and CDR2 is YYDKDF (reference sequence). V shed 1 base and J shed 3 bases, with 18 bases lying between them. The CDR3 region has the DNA TGTGCCACCAGCAGAGTAGGGTGGCTAGCAGAAAAAGAGACCCAGTACTTC. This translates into CATSRVGWLAEKETQYF.

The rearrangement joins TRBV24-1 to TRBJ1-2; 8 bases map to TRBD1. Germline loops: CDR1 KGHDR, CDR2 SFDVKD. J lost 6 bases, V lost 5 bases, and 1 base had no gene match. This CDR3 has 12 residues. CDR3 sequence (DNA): TGTGCCACCAGTGTACAGGGGGATGGCTACACCTTC. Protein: CATSVQGDGYTF.

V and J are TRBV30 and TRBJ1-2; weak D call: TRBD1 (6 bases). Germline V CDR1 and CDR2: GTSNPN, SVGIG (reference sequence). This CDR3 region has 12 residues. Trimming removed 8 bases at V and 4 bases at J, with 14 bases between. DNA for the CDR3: TGTGCCCGACGACAGGCCATCTATGGCTACACCTTC. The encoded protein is CARRQAIYGYTF.

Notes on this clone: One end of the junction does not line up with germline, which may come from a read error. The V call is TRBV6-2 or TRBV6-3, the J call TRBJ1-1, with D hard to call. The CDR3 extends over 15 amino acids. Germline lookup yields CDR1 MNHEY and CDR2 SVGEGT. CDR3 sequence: CASSDAGGGMLLDFF. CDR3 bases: TGTGCCAGCAGTGACGCTGGTGGAGGGATGCTTCTCGACTTTTTT.

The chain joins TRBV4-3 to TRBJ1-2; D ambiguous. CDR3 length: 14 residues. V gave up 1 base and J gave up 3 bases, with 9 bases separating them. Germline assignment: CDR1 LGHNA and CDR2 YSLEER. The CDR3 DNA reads TGCGCCAGCAGCCAAGGGTCGGGAGACTATGGCTACACCTTC. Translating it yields CASSQGSGDYGYTF.

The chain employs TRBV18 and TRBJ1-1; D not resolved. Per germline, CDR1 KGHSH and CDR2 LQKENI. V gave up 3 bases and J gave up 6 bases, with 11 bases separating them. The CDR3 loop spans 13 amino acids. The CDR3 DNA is TGTGCCAGCTCACCGGAGGGTAGCTCTGAAGCTTTCTTT. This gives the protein CASSPEGSSEAFF.

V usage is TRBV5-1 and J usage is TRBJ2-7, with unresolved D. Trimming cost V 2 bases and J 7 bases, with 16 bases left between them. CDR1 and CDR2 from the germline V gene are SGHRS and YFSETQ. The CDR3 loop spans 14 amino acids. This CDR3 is CASSFFGWGREQYF. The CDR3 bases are TGCGCCAGCAGCTTTTTCGGGTGGGGTCGGGAGCAGTACTTC.

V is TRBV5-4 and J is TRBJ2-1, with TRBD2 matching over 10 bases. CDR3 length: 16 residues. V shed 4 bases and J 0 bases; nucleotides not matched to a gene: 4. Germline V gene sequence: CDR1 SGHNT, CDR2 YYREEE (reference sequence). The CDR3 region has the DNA TGTGCCAGCAGCCAGGCTAGCGGGAGCTCCTACAATGAGCAGTTCTTC. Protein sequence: CASSQASGSSYNEQFF.

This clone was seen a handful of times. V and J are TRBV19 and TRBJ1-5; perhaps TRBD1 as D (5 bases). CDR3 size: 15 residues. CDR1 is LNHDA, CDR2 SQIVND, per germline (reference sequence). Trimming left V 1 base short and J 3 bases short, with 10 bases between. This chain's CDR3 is CASSIVRAYNQPQHF. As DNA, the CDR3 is TGTGCCAGTAGTATAGTCAGGGCTTACAATCAGCCCCAGCATTTT. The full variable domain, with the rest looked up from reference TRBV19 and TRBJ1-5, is DGGITQSPKYLFRKEGQNVTLSCEQNLNHDAMYWYRQDPGQGLRLIYYSQIVNDFQKGDIAEGYSVSREKKESFPLTVTSAQKNPTAFYLCASSIVRAYNQPQHFGDGTRLSIL.

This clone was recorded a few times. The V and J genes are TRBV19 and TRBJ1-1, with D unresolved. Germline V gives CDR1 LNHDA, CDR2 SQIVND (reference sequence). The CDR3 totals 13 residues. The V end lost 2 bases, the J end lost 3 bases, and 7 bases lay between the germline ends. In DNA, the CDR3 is TGTGCCAGTAGTATAAGTGAGGACACTGAAGCTTTCTTT. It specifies CASSISEDTEAFF. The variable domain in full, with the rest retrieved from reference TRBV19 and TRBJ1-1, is DGGITQSPKYLFRKEGQNVTLSCEQNLNHDAMYWYRQDPGQGLRLIYYSQIVNDFQKGDIAEGYSVSREKKESFPLTVTSAQKNPTAFYLCASSISEDTEAFFGQGTRLTVV.

CDR3 residues: CASSLEGDQPQHF. The CDR3 nucleotides read TGTGCCAGCAGTTTGGAAGGGGATCAGCCCCAGCATTTT. The chain couples TRBV12-3 or TRBV12-4 to TRBJ1-5; D possibly corresponds to TRBD1 (5 bases). Between the trimmed V and J ends, which lost 3 bases and 5 bases, there was a span of 8 bases. This CDR3 is built from 13 residues.